One TCR beta chain is described in this entry. The antigen it recognizes is unknown. No much larger clone is present one base from it, and per-base qualities are unavailable. The sample comes from a study of blood T cell repertoires in COVID-19 (dated by TCRdb to the early 2020s). Looking at the study overall: Samples from collaborators originated in the United States, Italy and Spain and spanned both the acute and convalescent phases of COVID-19. The dataset comprised deeply sampled blood TCRbeta repertoires from subjects exposed to, actively infected with, or recovered from COVID-19. Where available, HLA class I and class II types were obtained from metadata supplied by the sample provider rather than from assay-based typing. The repertoires were released in a freely available public database meant as a resource for research on the immune response to SARS-CoV-2. The prospective study material was composed of cDNA or gDNA derived from T cells, B-cell-depleted T cells, or PBMCs. The samples were drawn from two sources: the first 160 participants of the ongoing ImmuneRACE study, and 1,200 or so subjects contributed by 6 global collaborators. The sample metadata nearly always contained a de-identified subject ID, COVID-19 status, age in years and sex.

The collaborating institutions used their own protocols to collect whole blood in K2EDTA tubes. For TCRbeta analysis, collaborators shipped samples as frozen whole blood, isolated PBMCs, or DNA extracted from either of those sample types. The full study reports these points: How much clinical and demographic metadata was included differed by source and by participant, and the metadata was provided uncurated.

TCRbeta CDR3 regions were amplified from genomic DNA using the immunoSEQ Assay, a bias-controlled multiplex PCR. As for how the authors treated the data: Within the assay, amplification of reference gene primers was used to estimate how many nucleated cells each sample contained. Sequence reads were collapsed and filtered to measure the absolute abundance of every unique TCRbeta CDR3 rearrangement. For each sample, productive Simpson clonality was calculated by taking the square root of Simpson's diversity index across productive rearrangements. TCRdb carries this immuneACCESS record with in-frame sequences only. Its versions omit some clonotypes, under half of them owing to an unresolved V gene in the studies checked, with the rest unexplained. V, J and clone size were drawn from that table, and D and trimming were deduced from the DNA. Recorded for this sample are tens of thousands of clones; about 85% of them occurred a single time. The top ten clonotypes cover less than 6.5% of the sample.

The V end gives up 4 bases and the J end 5 bases, leaving 10 bases in the junction not matched to a gene. From a lookup of the germline V gene (reference sequence), CDR1 and CDR2 are LNHDA and SQIVND. From the cysteine through the phenylalanine, the CDR3 covers 15 amino acids. The DNA shown is the 45-base CDR3, in frame from base 1. The receptor comes from a man aged 35-49 years with active COVID-19. The rearranged chain carries TRBV19 and TRBJ2-7; 8 central nucleotides agree with TRBD1. The sample taken for sequencing was peripheral blood. The CDR3: CASSKSQGAQDEQYF. The DNA reads TGTGCCAGTAGTAAGTCCCAGGGGGCGCAGGACGAGCAGTACTTC. With the portions outside the CDR3 filled from the reference TRBV19 and TRBJ2-7 genes, the complete variable region becomes DGGITQSPKYLFRKEGQNVTLSCEQNLNHDAMYWYRQDPGQGLRLIYYSQIVNDFQKGDIAEGYSVSREKKESFPLTVTSAQKNPTAFYLCASSKSQGAQDEQYFGPGTRLTVT.